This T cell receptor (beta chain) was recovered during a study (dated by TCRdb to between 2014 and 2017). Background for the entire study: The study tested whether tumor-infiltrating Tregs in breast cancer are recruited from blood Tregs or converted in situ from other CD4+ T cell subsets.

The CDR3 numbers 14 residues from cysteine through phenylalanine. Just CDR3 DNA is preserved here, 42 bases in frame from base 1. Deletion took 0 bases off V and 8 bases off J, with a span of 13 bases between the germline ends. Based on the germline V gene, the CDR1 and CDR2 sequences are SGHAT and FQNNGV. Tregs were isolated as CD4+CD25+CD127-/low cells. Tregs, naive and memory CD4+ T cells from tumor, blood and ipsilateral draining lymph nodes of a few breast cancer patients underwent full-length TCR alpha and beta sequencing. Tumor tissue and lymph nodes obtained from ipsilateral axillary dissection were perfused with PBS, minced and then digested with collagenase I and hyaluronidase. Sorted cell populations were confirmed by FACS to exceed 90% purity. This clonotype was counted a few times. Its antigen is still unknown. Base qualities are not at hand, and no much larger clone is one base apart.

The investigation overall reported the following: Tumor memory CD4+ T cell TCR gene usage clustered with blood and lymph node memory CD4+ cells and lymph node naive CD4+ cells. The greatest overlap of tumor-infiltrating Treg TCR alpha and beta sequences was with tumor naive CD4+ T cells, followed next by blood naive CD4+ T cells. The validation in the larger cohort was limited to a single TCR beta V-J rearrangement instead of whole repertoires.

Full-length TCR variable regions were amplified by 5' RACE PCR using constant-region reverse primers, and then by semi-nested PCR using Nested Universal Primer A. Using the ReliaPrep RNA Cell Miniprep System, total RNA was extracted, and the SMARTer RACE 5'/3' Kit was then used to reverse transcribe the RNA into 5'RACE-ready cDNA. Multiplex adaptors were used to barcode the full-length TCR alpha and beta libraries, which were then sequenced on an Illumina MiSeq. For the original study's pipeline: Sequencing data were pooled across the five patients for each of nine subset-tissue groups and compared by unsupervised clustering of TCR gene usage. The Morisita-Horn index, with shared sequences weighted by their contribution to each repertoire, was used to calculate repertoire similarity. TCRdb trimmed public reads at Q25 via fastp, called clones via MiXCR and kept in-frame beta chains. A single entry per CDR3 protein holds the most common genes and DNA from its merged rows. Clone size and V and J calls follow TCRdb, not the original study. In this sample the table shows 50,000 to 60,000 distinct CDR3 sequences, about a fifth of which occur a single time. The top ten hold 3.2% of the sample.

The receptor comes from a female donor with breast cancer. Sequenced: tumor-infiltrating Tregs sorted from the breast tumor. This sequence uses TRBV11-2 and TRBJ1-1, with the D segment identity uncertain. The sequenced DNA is TGTGCCAGCAGCTTAGAAGGGCGCGGGAGCGAAGCTTTCTTT. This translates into CASSLEGRGSEAFF.